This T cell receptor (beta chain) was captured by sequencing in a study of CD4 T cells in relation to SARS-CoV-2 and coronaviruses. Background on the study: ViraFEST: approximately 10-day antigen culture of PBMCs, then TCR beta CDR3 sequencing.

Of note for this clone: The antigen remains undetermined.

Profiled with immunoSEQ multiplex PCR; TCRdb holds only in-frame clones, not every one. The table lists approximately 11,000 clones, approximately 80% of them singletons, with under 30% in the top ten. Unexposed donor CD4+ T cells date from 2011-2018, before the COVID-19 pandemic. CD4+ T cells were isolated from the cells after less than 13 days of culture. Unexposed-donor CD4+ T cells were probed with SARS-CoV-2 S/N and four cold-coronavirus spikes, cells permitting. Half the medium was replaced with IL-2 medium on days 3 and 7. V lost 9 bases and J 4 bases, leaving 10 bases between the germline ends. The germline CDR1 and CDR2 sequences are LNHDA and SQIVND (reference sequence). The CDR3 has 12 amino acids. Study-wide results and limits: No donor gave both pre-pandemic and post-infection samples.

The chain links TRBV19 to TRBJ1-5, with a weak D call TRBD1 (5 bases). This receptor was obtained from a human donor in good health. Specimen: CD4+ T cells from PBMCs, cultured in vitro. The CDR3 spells CASRDGNQPQHF. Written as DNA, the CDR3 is TGTGCCAGCAGGGACGGGAATCAGCCCCAGCATTTT.